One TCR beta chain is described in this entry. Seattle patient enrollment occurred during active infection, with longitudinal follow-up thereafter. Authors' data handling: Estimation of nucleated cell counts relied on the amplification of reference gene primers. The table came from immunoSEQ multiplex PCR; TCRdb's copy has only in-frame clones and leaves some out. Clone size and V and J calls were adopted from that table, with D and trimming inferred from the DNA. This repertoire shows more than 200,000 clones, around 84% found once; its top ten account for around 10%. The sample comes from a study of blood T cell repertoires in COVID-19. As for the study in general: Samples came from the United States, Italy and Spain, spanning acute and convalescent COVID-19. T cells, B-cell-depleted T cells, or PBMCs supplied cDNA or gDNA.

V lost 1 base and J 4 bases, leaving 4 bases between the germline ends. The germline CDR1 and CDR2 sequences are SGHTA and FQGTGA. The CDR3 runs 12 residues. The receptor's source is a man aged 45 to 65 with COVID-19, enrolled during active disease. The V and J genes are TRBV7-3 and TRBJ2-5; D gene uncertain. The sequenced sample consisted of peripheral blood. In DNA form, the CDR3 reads TGTGCCAGCAGCTTAAGCGGAGAGACCCAGTACTTC. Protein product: CASSLSGETQYF.